Listed below are T cell receptor beta chains from one sample, sequenced in a study of blood T cell repertoires in COVID-19. Here immunoSEQ multiplex PCR was the method, and the copy in TCRdb shows in-frame clones only, minus some. This repertoire shows around 250,000 clones, approximately 86% found once; its top ten account for 3.1%. The sequenced sample consisted of peripheral blood. Receptor source: a woman younger than 30 with acute or convalescent COVID-19. Both conserved end residues are part of each CDR3. D genes are given only for firm matches. Clone size is not always given. Where it is, it says once, few, many or a class for expanded clones.

size	J	V	D	DNA	CDR3
.	TRBJ2-5	TRBV4-1	.	TGCGCCAGCAGCCAAGGTCCGTCGGGGTCCTTCCAAGAGACCCAGTACTTC	CASSQGPSGSFQETQYF
.	TRBJ1-2	TRBV5-4	TRBD1	TGTGCCAGCAGCCCTGGCGGACAGGTGAACTATGGCTACACCTTC	CASSPGGQVNYGYTF
.	TRBJ2-7	TRBV18	TRBD2	TGTGCCAGCTCACACTCCGAACTAGCGACAAGCTACGAGCAGTACTTC	CASSHSELATSYEQYF
.	TRBJ1-2	TRBV5-4	.	TGTGCCAGCAGCTTGTCGCAGGCTTACTATGGCTACACCTTC	CASSLSQAYYGYTF
.	TRBJ2-7	TRBV30	TRBD1	TGTGCCTGGAACCCGGGACAGCCCTACGAGCAGTACTTC	CAWNPGQPYEQYF
.	TRBJ1-2	TRBV27	TRBD1	TGTGCCAGCAGTCAAAGGGACAGGGGGCTCGGTGGCTACACCTTC	CASSQRDRGLGGYTF
.	TRBJ1-1	TRBV2	.	TGTGCCAGCAGCTCTACAGGGAACACTGAAGCTTTCTTT	CASSSTGNTEAFF
.	TRBJ2-7	TRBV29-1	TRBD2	TGCAGCGGCGGAGAGGGACTAGCGGACTACGAGCAGTACTTC	CSGGEGLADYEQYF
few	TRBJ1-1	TRBV10-3	.	TGTGCCATTTCTAGCACGAACACTGAAGCTTTCTTT	CAISSTNTEAFF
.	TRBJ2-1	TRBV7-6	TRBD2	TGTGCCAGCACCCTAGAGGAGCGGGAGCGCAGCTCCTACAATGAGCAGTTCTTC	CASTLEERERSSYNEQFF
.	TRBJ2-5	TRBV4-1	TRBD2	TGCGCCAGCAGCCAAGGAAACCTAGCGGGAGAGGGGGAGACCCAGTACTTC	CASSQGNLAGEGETQYF
.	TRBJ2-3	TRBV21-1	.	TGTGCCAGCAGCAGCCAGACAGGGGTGGAAGGTACGCAGTATTTT	CASSSQTGVEGTQYF
few	TRBJ2-7	TRBV7-9	.	TGTGCCAGCAGCCCCGGGGGTGGAGGGTCGCGCTACGAGCAGTACTTC	CASSPGGGGSRYEQYF
.	TRBJ2-7	TRBV30	TRBD1	TGTGCCTGGAGTGTACAGGACAGGAGCTCCTACGAGCAGTACTTC	CAWSVQDRSSYEQYF
few	TRBJ1-2	TRBV9	.	TGTGCCAGCAGCGTAGCCTCCCAGGGTGCGAACTATGGCTACACCTTC	CASSVASQGANYGYTF
.	TRBJ2-2	TRBV15	TRBD2	TGTGCCACCAGTCGACTAGCGGGAGGTTTCGGGGAGCTGTTTTTT	CATSRLAGGFGELFF
.	TRBJ2-5	TRBV30	TRBD2	TGTGCCTGGAGCAGGACTAGCGGGAGAGTGTGGGAGACCCAGTACTTC	CAWSRTSGRVWETQYF
.	TRBJ1-6	TRBV6-1	.	TGTGCCAGCAGTGAAACTCAGGGCGAGGATTCACCCCTCCACTTT	CASSETQGEDSPLHF
few	TRBJ2-2	TRBV6-5	TRBD2	TGTGCCAGCAGTTACTCTATCCTAGCGGCCACCGGGGAGCTGTTTTTT	CASSYSILAATGELFF
.	TRBJ1-2	TRBV30	.	TGTGCCTGGAGTGTTGGTTTACGATTCCAACTAAACCCGGGCTACACCTTC	CAWSVGLRFQLNPGYTF
.	TRBJ2-1	TRBV4-3	.	TGCGCCAGCAGCCAAGAGACTCCGTTTCGGAACTCCTACAATGAGCAGTTCTTC	CASSQETPFRNSYNEQFF
few	TRBJ2-5	TRBV10-3	.	TGTGCCATCAGTGAGGGACTGAAAGAGACCCAGTACTTC	CAISEGLKETQYF